This TCR beta chain was identified in a study of response to subunit inactivated influenza vaccine. About this clonotype itself: Its antigen is unknown.

Findings of the study overall: Authors suggested each seasonal flu vaccination may recruit only limited numbers of new T cells.

TCRdb reprocessed the RT-PCR reads via MiXCR and lists one record per CDR3 protein. The sample consists of approximately 310,000 distinct CDR3 sequences, around a fifth of them appearing once. The CDR3 is made up of 14 amino acids. With 3 bases clipped from V and 2 bases from J, the junction kept 2 bases outside the gene matches. Germline CDR1 reads LGHNA; CDR2 reads YSLEER. Sample: PBMCs from blood, taken less than 22 months after vaccination. The gene calls are TRBV4-3 and TRBJ1-2, with 8 bases identical to TRBD1. The receptor comes from a man aged 50-75 years who received an inactivated influenza vaccine. The CDR3 loop reads CASSHSGGNYGYTF. The DNA for the CDR3 is TGCGCCAGCAGCCACTCAGGGGGCAACTATGGCTACACCTTC.